These 29 T cell receptor beta chains originate from one sample sequenced in a study of T cells after yellow fever vaccination. TCRdb reprocessed the 5' RACE reads via MiXCR and lists one record per CDR3 protein. The sample carries approximately 250,000 distinct CDR3 sequences, 5.2% recorded once. The specimen was CD4+ T cells sorted from PBMCs, collected on the day of the yellow fever booster vaccination. All receptors derive from a man aged 18 to 35 who received the YFV17D yellow fever vaccine.

This clonotype was seen many times. The chain is built from TRBV7-2 and TRBJ1-1; D perhaps matches TRBD1 (6 bases). The CDR3 extends over 15 amino acids. Germline-derived CDR1 and CDR2 are SGHTA and FQGNSA. V lost 2 bases and J 6 bases, leaving 16 bases between the germline ends. The CDR3 region has the DNA TGTGCCAGCAGCTTAAGTATGGGGGCGCAGCCTGAAGCTTTCTTT. This translates into CASSLSMGAQPEAFF. Combining the CDR3 with reference TRBV7-2 and TRBJ1-1 gives the whole variable domain GAGVSQSPSNKVTEKGKDVELRCDPISGHTALYWYRQSLGQGLEFLIYFQGNSAPDKSGLPSDRFSAERTGGSVSTLTIQRTQQEDSAVYLCASSLSMGAQPEAFFGQGTRLTVV.

The chain recombines TRBV10-2 with TRBJ2-7; no firm D call. The germline V and J ends were trimmed by 6 bases and 3 bases, with 9 bases remaining between them. Germline CDR1 WSHSY, CDR2 SAAADI. The CDR3 loop spans 12 amino acids. DNA for the CDR3: TGCGCCAGCAGCAGGCAGATCTACGAGCAGTACTTC. It specifies CASSRQIYEQYF.

The rearrangement links TRBV7-2 to TRBJ1-5; D is possibly TRBD1 (5 bases). Germline V gene sequence: CDR1 SGHTA, CDR2 FQGNSA. V gave up 1 base and J gave up 4 bases, with 14 bases separating them. The CDR3 spans 16 residues. CDR3 in amino acids: CASSLGTGQGNQPQHF. As DNA, the CDR3 is TGTGCCAGCAGCTTAGGGACGGGGCAGGGTAATCAGCCCCAGCATTTT.

This clonotype was seen repeatedly, ten times or more. V and J are TRBV6-2 or TRBV6-3 and TRBJ2-3, with a possible D match to TRBD1 (6 bases). The CDR3 runs 12 residues. The V gene's germline CDR1 is MNHEY and CDR2 SVGEGT. V lost 7 bases and J 10 bases, leaving 15 bases between the germline ends. The CDR3 protein is CASNQGSRPQYF. The CDR3 DNA reads TGTGCCAGCAACCAGGGGTCCCGGCCGCAGTATTTT.

The V gene is TRBV6-5, the J gene TRBJ2-5; 7 bases line up with TRBD1. The CDR3 has 15 amino acids. V dropped 6 bases and J dropped 1; count of bases not matched to a gene: 8. CDR1 is MNHEY, CDR2 SVGAGI, per germline. CDR3 in DNA: TGTGCCAGCAGCCGGATTACAGGGGTCCAAGAGACCCAGTACTTC. It is translated as CASSRITGVQETQYF.

This clonotype was observed a few times. The chain is built from TRBV28 and TRBJ1-2; D ambiguous. V dropped 5 bases and J dropped 4 bases, with 17 bases sitting between them. The CDR3 extends over 15 amino acids. Germline CDR1 is MDHEN and CDR2 is SYDVKM. The CDR3 bases are TGTGCCAGCAGTCCCCCCGGAGTCAGGTCCTATGGCTACACCTTC. Translating gives CASSPPGVRSYGYTF.

This clonotype has ten or more counts. The V gene is TRBV20-1, the J gene TRBJ1-1, with 7 bases identical to TRBD1. The CDR3 covers 12 residues. V shed 5 bases, J shed 6 bases, and the junction held 6 bases outside the gene matches. Germline V CDR1 and CDR2: DFQATT, SNEGSKA (reference sequence). In DNA form, the CDR3 reads TGCAGTGCTGGGGACAGTTCTTCTGAAGCTTTCTTT. Translation gives CSAGDSSSEAFF.

This clonotype was recorded at least ten times. The gene calls are TRBV3-1 and TRBJ2-7; TRBD1 aligns across 9 bases. V lost 5 bases to trimming and J lost 4 bases; unmatched junction nucleotides: 0. The length of the CDR3 is 12 residues. Germline CDR1 LGHDT, CDR2 YNNKEL (reference sequence). CDR3 amino acids: CASSGQGYEQYF. Here the CDR3 DNA reads TGTGCCAGCAGCGGACAGGGGTACGAGCAGTACTTC.

The chain joins TRBV7-2 to TRBJ2-7, with 8 bases fitting TRBD1. V was pared by 6 bases and J by 2 bases, with 9 bases of the junction left unmatched. Germline V lookup: CDR1 SGHTA, CDR2 FQGNSA. There are 15 residues in the CDR3. The CDR3 spells CASSRTLGQAYEQYF. CDR3 nucleotide sequence: TGTGCCAGCAGTCGGACGTTGGGACAGGCCTACGAGCAGTACTTC.

This clonotype was detected many times. V usage is TRBV6-5 and J usage is TRBJ2-7; possibly TRBD1 or TRBD2 for D (5 bases each). The CDR3 is made up of 13 amino acids. Germline lookup yields CDR1 MNHEY and CDR2 SVGAGI. V gave up 4 bases and J gave up 6 bases, with 13 bases separating them. Here the CDR3 DNA reads TGTGCCAGCAGTTTGTATCGAGGGGCCGAGCAGTACGTC. It codes for CASSLYRGAEQYV.

This clonotype was seen only a few times. The CDR3 DNA sequence: TGTGCCAGCAGGGGGGACAGGGGTAATGAAAAACTGTTTTTT. It translates to CASRGDRGNEKLFF. The genes are TRBV6-5 and TRBJ1-4; TRBD1 aligns across 10 bases. Germline assignment: CDR1 MNHEY and CDR2 SVGAGI. The CDR3 totals 14 residues. The junction had 2 bases not matched to a gene; V was cut back by 6 bases and J by 4 bases.

This clonotype has ten or more counts. This chain connects TRBV5-1 to TRBJ2-3; tentative D call: TRBD2 (6 bases). V was clipped by 4 bases and J by 1 base, with 16 bases between them. This CDR3 region has 16 residues. The V gene's germline CDR1 is SGHRS and CDR2 YFSETQ. CDR3 in amino acids: CASSQLRGGGTDTQYF. The CDR3 DNA is TGCGCCAGCAGCCAGCTACGGGGCGGGGGCACAGATACGCAGTATTTT.

The chain is built from TRBV5-1 and TRBJ2-7; D not certain. This CDR3 has 12 amino acids. V was pared by 5 bases and J by 3 bases, with 9 bases between. Germline values: CDR1 SGHRS, CDR2 YFSETQ. CDR3 residues: CASRFHFYEQYF. DNA of the CDR3: TGCGCCAGCAGGTTCCATTTCTACGAGCAGTACTTC.

The chain employs TRBV7-9 and TRBJ2-2; D possibly corresponds to TRBD2 (5 bases). The germline V gene has CDR1 SEHNR and CDR2 FQNEAQ (reference sequence). Trimming pared 3 bases from V and 6 bases from J, leaving 8 bases between. The CDR3 sequence is 13 residues long. CDR3 amino acids: CASSFEEAGELFF. The CDR3 coding sequence is TGTGCCAGCAGCTTCGAGGAGGCCGGGGAGCTGTTTTTT. The full variable domain, its missing parts supplied by reference TRBV7-9 and TRBJ2-2, is DTGVSQNPRHKITKRGQNVTFRCDPISEHNRLYWYRQTLGQGPEFLTYFQNEAQLEKSRLLSDRFSAERPKGSFSTLEIQRTEQGDSAMYLCASSFEEAGELFFGEGSRLTVL.

This clonotype has a handful of counts. V and J are TRBV10-1 and TRBJ1-2, with TRBD1 matching over 7 bases. Germline V CDR1 and CDR2: WNHNN, SYGVQD (reference sequence). The ends lost 1 base at V and 6 bases at J; junction bases unmatched: 8. This CDR3 is built from 15 residues. CDR3 coding DNA: TGCGCCAGCAGTGAGTATGCGACAGGGATGCATGGCTACACCTTC. Amino acid sequence: CASSEYATGMHGYTF.

The CDR3 loop is CASSPAGRYNEQFF. Written as DNA, the CDR3 is TGTGCCAGCAGCCCAGCGGGGCGATACAATGAGCAGTTCTTC. J is TRBJ2-1 and V is TRBV3-1; 7 nucleotides line up with TRBD2. CDR1 is LGHDT and CDR2 is YNNKEL in the germline V gene (reference sequence). The CDR3 is made up of 14 amino acids. V was clipped by 4 bases and J by 4 bases; unmatched bases: 4.

CDR3 nucleotides: TGTGCCAGCAGCTCATACACTAGTCACGATGAGCAGTTCTTC. Translation gives CASSSYTSHDEQFF. The rearrangement links TRBV7-2 to TRBJ2-1; weak D call: TRBD2 (5 bases). Germline V CDR1 and CDR2: SGHTA, FQGNSA. Trimming pared 4 bases from V and 8 bases from J, leaving 15 bases between. CDR3 size: 14 residues.

This sequence joins TRBV12-3 or TRBV12-4 and TRBJ1-5; D call uncertain. V was pared by 3 bases and J by 4 bases, with 13 bases between. CDR3 size: 15 residues. For the CDR3, the DNA is TGTGCCAGCAGTTTCTCCGGATTCTCTAATCAGCCCCAGCATTTT. Translated, it gives CASSFSGFSNQPQHF.

This clonotype was seen more than once but under ten times. This chain joins TRBV18 and TRBJ2-5; D is perhaps TRBD1 (6 bases). Per germline, CDR1 KGHSH and CDR2 LQKENI. V was shortened by 3 bases and J by 4 bases, with 9 bases between the two germline ends. This CDR3 spans 13 amino acids. CDR3 sequence reads: CASSPRGGETQYF. The CDR3 bases are TGTGCCAGCTCACCTCGAGGGGGAGAGACCCAGTACTTC.

The chain carries TRBV11-3 and TRBJ2-5, with D possibly being TRBD1 (5 bases). Germline loops: CDR1 SGHNT, CDR2 YENEEA. This CDR3 contains 13 residues. V gave up 1 base and J gave up 7 bases, with 10 bases separating them. The CDR3 protein is CASSLGRVGTQYF. Written as DNA, the CDR3 is TGTGCCAGCAGCTTAGGCAGGGTTGGGACCCAGTACTTC.

This clonotype was seen ten or more times. The chain joins TRBV3-1 to TRBJ1-2; D might be TRBD1 (5 bases). Germline V CDR1 and CDR2: LGHDT, YNNKEL (reference sequence). The CDR3 contains 15 residues. V was shortened by 2 bases and J by 6 bases, with 16 bases between the two germline ends. CDR3 coding DNA: TGTGCCAGCAGCCAATTACAAGGGGCCTTCGATGGCTACACCTTC. Translating it yields CASSQLQGAFDGYTF. Using reference TRBV3-1 and TRBJ1-2 for the parts outside the CDR3, the full variable domain is DTAVSQTPKYLVTQMGNDKSIKCEQNLGHDTMYWYKQDSKKFLKIMFSYNNKELIINETVPNRFSPKSPDKAHLNLHINSLELGDSAVYFCASSQLQGAFDGYTFGSGTRLTVV.

This clonotype was picked up many times. This sequence joins TRBV6-6 and TRBJ2-7; TRBD2 agrees at 13 bases. Trimming removed 6 bases from V and 6 bases from J; junction bases left unmatched: 5. Germline loops: CDR1 MNHNY, CDR2 SVGAGI (reference sequence). This CDR3 spans 14 amino acids. CDR3 residues: CASRKGLAGSEQYF. In nucleotides, the CDR3 is TGTGCCAGCAGGAAGGGACTAGCGGGGAGCGAGCAGTACTTC.

This clonotype was observed a few times. The chain uses TRBV11-2 and TRBJ2-1; 9 bases fit TRBD2. In germline, CDR1 is SGHAT, CDR2 FQNNGV. The CDR3 spans 15 residues. Trimming cost V 1 base and J 10 bases; bases outside gene matches: 8. Here the CDR3 DNA reads TGTGCCAGCAGCTTAGTGGCGGGGGGGCCTTGGGAGCAGTTCTTC. It is translated as CASSLVAGGPWEQFF.

The J gene is TRBJ2-3, the V gene TRBV6-5; D perhaps matches TRBD1 (5 bases). Trimming removed 3 bases at V and 2 bases at J, with 9 bases between. The germline CDR1 and CDR2 sequences are MNHEY and SVGAGI. This CDR3 spans 14 amino acids. CDR3 sequence: CASSYRQITDTQYF. CDR3 coding DNA: TGTGCCAGCAGTTATCGACAGATCACAGATACGCAGTATTTT.

This clonotype has only a few counts. This rearrangement joins TRBV6-5 to TRBJ1-2; D is uncertain. The CDR3 runs to 13 residues. The germline V gene has CDR1 MNHEY and CDR2 SVGAGI. Trimming took off 7 bases at V and 7 bases at J, with 16 bases between the two ends. In DNA form, the CDR3 reads TGTGCCAGCACAAGGGAGGCCCTTAGTGGCTACACCTTC. Translating gives CASTREALSGYTF.

This clonotype was observed many times. The chain employs TRBV12-3 or TRBV12-4 and TRBJ1-4; D possibly corresponds to TRBD1 (5 bases). The CDR3 loop spans 14 amino acids. V was trimmed by 8 bases and J by 3 bases, leaving 13 bases between them. In DNA form, the CDR3 reads TGTGCCAGCGGTCCCCGGGGCCCTAATGAAAAACTGTTTTTT. It is translated as CASGPRGPNEKLFF.

This clonotype was picked up many times. J is TRBJ2-1 and V is TRBV12-5; TRBD2 matches 11 bases. The J segment lost 7 bases and the V segment lost 0 bases, leaving 17 bases of the junction unmatched. This CDR3 region has 20 residues. The germline gives CDR1 LGHNT, CDR2 FRNRAP. The CDR3 nucleotides read TGTGCTAGTGGTTTGGTAGTGTATAGAATAGCGGGGGGGAATGGGAATGAGCAGTTCTTC. Amino acid sequence: CASGLVVYRIAGGNGNEQFF.

In its sample, this clonotype was seen a few times. V is TRBV5-1 and J is TRBJ2-7, with 11 bases identical to TRBD1. V lost 4 bases, J lost 4 bases, and 7 bases stayed unmatched. The V gene's germline CDR1 is SGHRS and CDR2 YFSETQ. The CDR3 is 15 residues long. The CDR3 DNA sequence: TGCGCCAGCAGCCGCGGGACAGGGGGGCGATACGAGCAGTACGTC. Protein: CASSRGTGGRYEQYV.

This clonotype was counted a few times. The chain has TRBV5-1 and TRBJ2-3, with TRBD1 matching 7 bases. The germline V gene encodes CDR1 SGHRS and CDR2 YFSETQ. The CDR3 contains 16 residues. The V gene end was trimmed by 0 bases and the J gene end by 2 bases; junction bases not matched to a gene: 6. The CDR3 reads CASSLGQGSNTDTQYF. CDR3 bases: TGCGCCAGCAGCTTGGGACAGGGTAGTAACACAGATACGCAGTATTTT.